These 14 T cell receptor beta chains came from one sample sequenced in a study of shared clonotypes between healthy human individuals (dated by TCRdb to about 2020). Library prep was done by the immunoSEQ multiplex PCR assay. TCRdb holds this immuneACCESS table with in-frame rearrangements only. Some clones are missing; in checked studies, unresolved V genes explain under half, and the rest has no known cause. Within this sample are around 1.5 million clones, with 95% to 99% of them counted one time only. Roughly 0.45% of the sample is in the top ten clones. Sequenced material: naive CD4+ T cells sorted from blood. The cell subset or site label corresponds to: CD45RA+ positively selected. Receptor source: a man aged 30-40 years in good health.

V and J are TRBV7-9 and TRBJ2-2, with 12 bases that match TRBD1. Germline loops: CDR1 SEHNR, CDR2 FQNEAQ (reference sequence). This CDR3 is 16 amino acids long. The trim removed 5 bases at V and 6 bases at J, leaving 7 bases unmatched. The CDR3 coding sequence is TGTGCCAGCAGCCCCCCGGGACAGGGGGCCCCCGGGGAGCTGTTTTTT. It is translated as CASSPPGQGAPGELFF.

Points on this clone: At one boundary the junction diverges from the germline segment, which might be a read error. V is TRBV28 and J is TRBJ1-1, with D tentatively TRBD1 (5 bases). The CDR3 contains 14 residues. CDR1 MDHEN and CDR2 SYDVKM come from the germline V gene. For the CDR3, the DNA is TGTGCCAGCACTTTATGGCAGGGGAACACTGAAGCTTTCTTT. Translation: CASTLWQGNTEAFF.

The rearrangement joins TRBV5-1 to TRBJ2-3; TRBD2 is a possible D gene (5 bases). Trimming removed 4 bases at V and 4 bases at J, with 19 bases between. The CDR3 is made up of 16 amino acids. Germline CDR1 SGHRS, CDR2 YFSETQ. CDR3 loop: CASSGGVLQGADTQYF. DNA of the CDR3: TGCGCCAGCAGCGGAGGCGTCCTACAAGGTGCAGATACGCAGTATTTT.

The chain is built from TRBV6-5 and TRBJ2-7; a possible D gene is TRBD2 (5 bases). The CDR3 totals 14 residues. The V and J ends lost 5 bases and 2 bases respectively, with 13 bases between them. Germline V lookup: CDR1 MNHEY, CDR2 SVGAGI. This CDR3 reads CASSLDTRTYEQYF. The CDR3 coding sequence is TGTGCCAGCAGTCTCGACACTAGAACCTACGAGCAGTACTTC.

This clone was seen just once. The chain uses TRBV27 and TRBJ2-5, with D unresolved. This CDR3 has 14 amino acids. The V gene's germline CDR1 is MNHEY and CDR2 SMNVEV (reference sequence). V dropped 3 bases and J dropped 5 bases, with 13 bases sitting between them. The CDR3 sequence: CASSFSQASETQYF. The CDR3 DNA sequence: TGTGCCAGCAGTTTTTCTCAGGCAAGTGAGACCCAGTACTTC.

This chain connects TRBV28 to TRBJ2-2; 7 bases map to TRBD1. The germline V gene has CDR1 MDHEN and CDR2 SYDVKM. Trimming took 5 bases from V and 7 from J; bases not matched to a gene: 7. The CDR3 length is 14 residues. This chain's CDR3 is CASSPGQDSGELFF. The CDR3 bases are TGTGCCAGCAGTCCAGGACAGGATAGCGGGGAGCTGTTTTTT.

The rearrangement links TRBV15 to TRBJ2-1, with D perhaps assigned TRBD1 or TRBD2 (5 bases each). CDR1 is LNHNV and CDR2 is YYDKDF in the germline V gene (reference sequence). With 3 bases removed from V and 7 bases from J, the gap between germline ends came to 16 bases. This CDR3 spans 15 amino acids. The CDR3 DNA sequence: TGTGCCACCAGCAGGAAGTTCCTAGCAGGGAATGAGCAGTTCTTC. Protein sequence: CATSRKFLAGNEQFF.

This rearrangement joins TRBV28 to TRBJ2-7; 7 nucleotides match TRBD2. V shed 7 bases and J 0 bases; nucleotides not matched to a gene: 12. CDR1 is MDHEN and CDR2 is SYDVKM in the germline V gene. The CDR3 sequence is 16 residues long. The CDR3 nucleotides read TGTGCCAGCACGGGGGGTCCTGGGGGTAACTCCTACGAGCAGTACTTC. Its translation: CASTGGPGGNSYEQYF. Complete variable domain (other parts from reference TRBV28 and TRBJ2-7): DVKVTQSSRYLVKRTGEKVFLECVQDMDHENMFWYRQDPGLGLRLIYFSYDVKMKEKGDIPEGYSVSREKKERFSLILESASTNQTSMYLCASTGGPGGNSYEQYFGPGTRLTVT.

The rearrangement joins TRBV27 to TRBJ2-7; 8 bases agree with TRBD1. Germline loops: CDR1 MNHEY, CDR2 SMNVEV (reference sequence). After removal of 3 bases from V and 5 bases from J, the junction contained 3 bases not matched to a gene. CDR3 length equals 13 residues. This CDR3 is CASSFPGGHEQYF. The CDR3 DNA sequence: TGTGCCAGCAGTTTCCCAGGGGGCCACGAGCAGTACTTC.

A single count supports this clone. The V and J genes are TRBV6-6 and TRBJ1-2; 9 bases fit TRBD1. After removal of 0 bases from V and 7 bases from J, the junction contained 3 bases not matched to a gene. The CDR3 spans 14 residues. Germline CDR1 MNHNY, CDR2 SVGAGI (reference sequence). CDR3 in amino acids: CASSYSNRGLGYTF. Here the CDR3 DNA reads TGTGCCAGCAGTTACTCGAACAGGGGGCTTGGCTACACCTTC.

V and J are TRBV5-5 and TRBJ2-7; 8 nucleotides align to TRBD2. The germline CDR1 and CDR2 sequences are SGHKS and YYEKEE (reference sequence). The CDR3 has 15 amino acids. The V and J ends lost 5 bases and 3 bases, in that order; junction bases with no gene match: 10. The CDR3 loop reads CASSLRALAVYEQYF. DNA of the CDR3: TGTGCCAGCAGTCTGAGGGCACTAGCGGTCTACGAGCAGTACTTC.

Here the CDR3 DNA reads TGCGCCAGCAGCCCAGCTAGCGGGTCCAGCTCCTACGAGCAGTACTTC. Translation: CASSPASGSSSYEQYF. The chain joins TRBV4-1 to TRBJ2-7; the match to TRBD2 covers 8 bases. The CDR3 is made up of 16 amino acids. Trimming at V came to 4 bases and at J to 0 bases, leaving 8 bases not matched to a gene. Germline CDR1 is MGHRA and CDR2 is YSYEKL.

This rearrangement joins TRBV7-9 to TRBJ2-1, with 7 bases fitting TRBD2. CDR1 SEHNR and CDR2 FQNEAQ come from the germline V gene (reference sequence). This CDR3 comprises 16 residues. V trimming: 5 bases; J trimming: 2 bases; junction bases outside the gene matches: 9. CDR3 nucleotides: TGTGCCAGCAGCCCCTTACTAGCGTTCACCTACAATGAGCAGTTCTTC. It is translated as CASSPLLAFTYNEQFF.

The chain is built from TRBV11-2 and TRBJ2-7; D is unclear. The V and J ends lost 3 bases and 3 bases respectively, with 6 bases between them. The germline CDR1 and CDR2 sequences are SGHAT and FQNNGV. CDR3 length: 12 residues. CDR3 protein: CASSFDNYEQYF. CDR3 bases: TGTGCCAGCAGCTTCGACAACTACGAGCAGTACTTC.